This T cell receptor beta chain originates from a study of cytomegalovirus exposure and HLA in healthy donors. The study ran its PCR with 60 Vbeta and 13 Jbeta primers. Here immunoSEQ multiplex PCR was the method, and the copy in TCRdb shows in-frame clones only, minus some. In the table there are 110,000 to 150,000 clones, around 73% of which are singletons. The ends lost 2 bases at V and 3 bases at J; junction bases unmatched: 7. The CDR3 runs to 15 residues. The germline V gene encodes CDR1 SGHTS and CDR2 YDEGEE. The V call is TRBV5-8, the J call TRBJ1-2; 7 nucleotides match TRBD1. The TCR originated in a female donor in good health and CMV-seronegative. The specimen was PBMCs. The CDR3: CASSLPGGRYYGYTF. CDR3 nucleotide sequence: TGTGCCAGCAGCTTACCAGGGGGGCGGTACTATGGCTACACCTTC.